Sequencing of this TCR beta chain was carried out in a study of post-analysis software for immune sequencing data. Study-wide results and caveats: Among multiple sclerosis patients, normalized Chao1 diversity was significantly below that of controls.

To note about this clonotype: What it binds is unknown.

Unique molecular identifiers featured in each of the TCR beta cDNA libraries. TCRdb called the PCR reads again in MiXCR, with one record for every CDR3 protein. The data show about 460,000 distinct CDR3 sequences, with 40% to 55% seen just once and roughly 12% held by the top ten. The specimen sequenced was blood. The TCR was taken from a girl aged 5-17 years with multiple sclerosis.

The CDR3 loop reads CATDLFGGYTF. DNA of the CDR3: TGTGCCACCGACCTTTTTGGGGGCTACACCTTC. The chain has TRBV28 and TRBJ1-2; D gene unclear. V lost 10 bases and J lost 8, with 14 bases in between. Germline V gene sequence: CDR1 MDHEN, CDR2 SYDVKM. The CDR3 sequence is 11 residues long.